A selection of T cell receptor beta chains follows, all from one sample in a study of blood T cell repertoires in COVID-19. Assay used: immunoSEQ multiplex PCR; TCRdb lists only in-frame clones, some missing. The table has 200,000 to 250,000 clones, around 85% seen once. Sequenced input: peripheral blood. The source is a woman in her thirties who had recovered from COVID-19. The CDR3 runs from the conserved cysteine through the conserved F or W. The order of the fields is clone size, J gene, D gene, V gene, CDR3 length, CDR3 protein, CDR3 DNA. A D gene is named only where the DNA matches it firmly. Rows give clone size only sometimes, using once, few, many, or a class for an expanded clone.

size: .
J: TRBJ1-3
D: .
V: TRBV7-9
length: 18
CDR3: CASSSPTGQSYSGNTIYF
DNA: TGTGCCAGCAGCTCCCCGACCGGACAAAGCTACTCTGGAAACACCATATATTTT

size: .
J: TRBJ2-1
D: .
V: TRBV29-1
length: 13
CDR3: CSGGQRSYNEQFF
DNA: TGCAGCGGCGGACAGAGATCCTACAATGAGCAGTTCTTC

size: .
J: TRBJ2-7
D: .
V: TRBV9
length: 14
CDR3: CASSVGISAYEQYF
DNA: TGTGCCAGCAGCGTAGGAATTAGCGCGTACGAGCAGTACTTC

size: .
J: TRBJ2-7
D: TRBD1
V: TRBV4-1
length: 16
CDR3: CASSQDLAGQGYEQYF
DNA: TGCGCCAGCAGCCAAGATTTGGCCGGACAGGGGTACGAGCAGTACTTC

size: once
J: TRBJ2-3
D: .
V: TRBV7-6
length: 14
CDR3: CASSLGSPPDTQYF
DNA: TGTGCCAGCAGCTTAGGGAGTCCCCCAGATACGCAGTATTTT

size: .
J: TRBJ1-5
D: TRBD1
V: TRBV12-5
length: 16
CDR3: CASGLSGGISNQPQHF
DNA: TGTGCTAGTGGTTTATCAGGGGGCATTAGCAATCAGCCCCAGCATTTT

size: .
J: TRBJ1-2
D: .
V: TRBV30
length: 12
CDR3: CAWTGSLYGYTF
DNA: TGTGCCTGGACAGGCTCCCTCTATGGCTACACCTTC

size: .
J: TRBJ1-6
D: .
V: TRBV5-1
length: 13
CDR3: CASSRRDESPLHF
DNA: TGCGCCAGCAGCCGCAGGGATGAGTCACCCCTCCACTTT

size: .
J: TRBJ2-7
D: TRBD2
V: TRBV4-3
length: 15
CDR3: CASSLGLAETYEQYF
DNA: TGCGCCAGCAGCCTCGGACTAGCGGAGACCTACGAGCAGTACTTC

size: .
J: TRBJ1-6
D: TRBD1
V: TRBV5-5
length: 16
CDR3: CASSLTGGIYNSPLHF
DNA: TGTGCCAGCAGCTTGACAGGGGGAATCTATAATTCACCCCTCCACTTT

size: .
J: TRBJ2-3
D: TRBD1
V: TRBV7-9
length: 16
CDR3: CASSFFRDSHTDTQYF
DNA: TGTGCCAGCAGCTTTTTCCGGGACAGTCACACAGATACGCAGTATTTT

size: .
J: TRBJ2-7
D: TRBD1
V: TRBV5-1
length: 16
CDR3: CASSLAPGQGKGEQYF
DNA: TGCGCCAGCAGCTTGGCTCCGGGACAGGGGAAGGGCGAGCAGTACTTC

size: .
J: TRBJ1-2
D: .
V: TRBV2
length: 14
CDR3: CASSEAPGSYGYTF
DNA: TGTGCCAGCAGTGAAGCCCCGGGTTCCTATGGCTACACCTTC

size: few
J: TRBJ1-1
D: .
V: TRBV4-2
length: 12
CDR3: CASSHQYTEAFF
DNA: TGTGCCAGCAGCCACCAGTACACTGAAGCTTTCTTT

size: .
J: TRBJ1-2
D: .
V: TRBV3-1/TRBV3-2
length: 14
CDR3: CASSQDRGTYGYTF
DNA: TGTGCCAGCAGCCAAGATCGGGGAACCTATGGCTACACCTTC

size: few
J: TRBJ2-3
D: TRBD2
V: TRBV4-1
length: 16
CDR3: CASSQYSGGPTDTQYF
DNA: TGCGCCAGCAGCCAATATAGCGGGGGACCCACAGATACGCAGTATTTT

size: .
J: TRBJ2-1
D: TRBD2
V: TRBV7-7
length: 17
CDR3: CASSLAVASGGDNEQFF
DNA: TGTGCCAGCAGCTTAGCCGTGGCTAGCGGGGGGGACAATGAGCAGTTCTTC

size: .
J: TRBJ1-1
D: TRBD1
V: TRBV5-1
length: 15
CDR3: CASSSPGQTNTEAFF
DNA: TGCGCCAGCAGCTCACCGGGACAGACGAACACTGAAGCTTTCTTT

size: .
J: TRBJ1-5
D: TRBD1
V: TRBV6-1
length: 17
CDR3: CASSGQGISSVDQPQHF
DNA: TGTGCCAGCAGTGGACAGGGGATTTCTAGTGTCGATCAGCCCCAGCATTTT

size: .
J: TRBJ1-5
D: TRBD1
V: TRBV18
length: 16
CDR3: CASSLKDRVGNQPQHF
DNA: TGTGCCAGCTCACTTAAGGACAGGGTAGGCAATCAGCCCCAGCATTTT

size: .
J: TRBJ2-2
D: .
V: TRBV19
length: 14
CDR3: CASSTGAVTGELFF
DNA: TGTGCCAGTAGTACCGGAGCGGTAACCGGGGAGCTGTTTTTT

size: .
J: TRBJ2-1
D: TRBD2
V: TRBV7-6
length: 14
CDR3: CASSLEGGIHEQFF
DNA: TGTGCCAGCAGCTTAGAGGGAGGGATTCATGAGCAGTTCTTC

size: .
J: TRBJ2-7
D: TRBD2
V: TRBV12-5
length: 19
CDR3: CASGLVLERGALSSYEQYF
DNA: TGTGCTAGTGGTTTGGTACTGGAGCGGGGGGCCCTCAGCTCCTACGAGCAGTACTTC

size: .
J: TRBJ1-1
D: TRBD1
V: TRBV18
length: 15
CDR3: CASSPQGAVGTEAFF
DNA: TGTGCCAGCTCACCACAGGGGGCCGTGGGCACTGAAGCTTTCTTT

size: .
J: TRBJ2-5
D: .
V: TRBV11-3
length: 13
CDR3: CASSSGIQETQYF
DNA: TGTGCCAGCAGCTCCGGGATCCAAGAGACCCAGTACTTC

size: .
J: TRBJ1-1
D: .
V: TRBV19
length: 12
CDR3: CASGPTYTEAFF
DNA: TGTGCCAGTGGGCCCACCTACACTGAAGCTTTCTTT

size: once
J: TRBJ1-2
D: TRBD1
V: TRBV6-5
length: 13
CDR3: CASNQGTGYGYTF
DNA: TGTGCCAGCAACCAAGGGACAGGGTACGGCTACACCTTC

size: .
J: TRBJ2-3
D: .
V: TRBV5-1
length: 14
CDR3: CASSVTGSTDTQYF
DNA: TGCGCCAGCAGCGTAACAGGAAGCACAGATACGCAGTATTTT

size: .
J: TRBJ2-3
D: .
V: TRBV6-6
length: 13
CDR3: CASGQVFRDTQYF
DNA: TGTGCCAGCGGTCAAGTTTTCAGAGATACGCAGTATTTT

size: .
J: TRBJ2-5
D: TRBD2
V: TRBV7-3
length: 17
CDR3: CASSFGPAAGGQETQYF
DNA: TGTGCCAGCAGCTTTGGCCCAGCAGCGGGGGGGCAAGAGACCCAGTACTTC